This entry features one TCR beta chain sequence. This record belongs to a study of PD-L1 blockade in urothelial cancer. Study-level information: Analyzed time points were 3 weeks (second dose) and 6 weeks after therapy began. Median blood clonality was about 0.081, with around 77,000 unique TCRs.

The germline gives CDR1 MNHEY, CDR2 SVGAGI. The CDR3 is made up of 15 amino acids. V lost 8 bases, J lost 0 bases, and 3 bases stayed unmatched. Time point: pretreatment peripheral blood. Spiked synthetic TCR analogs estimated absolute template abundance per PCR. The protocol was immunoSEQ multiplex PCR, while the TCRdb copy is restricted to in-frame clones and leaves out a portion. The data contain some 120,000 clones, roughly 84% of them singletons. Sequenced here: PBMCs, sampled around atezolizumab (anti-PD-L1) treatment. The TCR sequence derives from a man over 45 with urothelial cancer. V and J are TRBV6-5 and TRBJ1-6; 8 bases line up with TRBD1. The CDR3 sequence is CASGQGLSYNSPLHF. The CDR3, as DNA: TGTGCCAGCGGACAGGGACTCTCCTATAATTCACCCCTCCACTTT.